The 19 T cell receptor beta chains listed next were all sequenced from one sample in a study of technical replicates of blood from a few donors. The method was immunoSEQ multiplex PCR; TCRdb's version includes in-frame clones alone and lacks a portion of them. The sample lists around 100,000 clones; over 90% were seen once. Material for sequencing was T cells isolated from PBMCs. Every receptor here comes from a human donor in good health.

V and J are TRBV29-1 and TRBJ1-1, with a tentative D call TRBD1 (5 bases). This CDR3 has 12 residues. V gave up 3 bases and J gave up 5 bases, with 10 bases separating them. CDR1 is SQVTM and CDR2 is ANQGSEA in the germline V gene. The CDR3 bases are TGCAGCGTTGACAGGGCTAGTACTGAAGCTTTCTTT. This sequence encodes CSVDRASTEAFF. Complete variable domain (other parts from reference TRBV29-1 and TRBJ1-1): SAVISQKPSRDICQRGTSLTIQCQVDSQVTMMFWYRQQPGQSLTLIATANQGSEATYESGFVIDKFPISRPNLTFSTLTVSNMSPEDSSIYLCSVDRASTEAFFGQGTRLTVV.

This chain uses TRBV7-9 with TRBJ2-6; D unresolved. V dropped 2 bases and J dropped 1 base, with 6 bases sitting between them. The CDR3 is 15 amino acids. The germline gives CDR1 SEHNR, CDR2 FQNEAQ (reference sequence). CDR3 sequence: CASSLWPSGANVLTF. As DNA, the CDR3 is TGTGCCAGCAGCTTATGGCCTTCTGGGGCCAACGTCCTGACTTTC.

The CDR3 loop is CASSIRSGQLLYEQYF. The DNA for the CDR3 is TGTGCCAGCAGCATAAGATCGGGACAACTACTCTACGAGCAGTACTTC. The V gene is TRBV11-2, the J gene TRBJ2-7; the D gene is possibly TRBD1 (6 bases). Germline loops: CDR1 SGHAT, CDR2 FQNNGV. The V gene lost 5 bases and the J gene lost 3 bases, with 20 bases spanning the gap. The CDR3 consists of 16 residues.

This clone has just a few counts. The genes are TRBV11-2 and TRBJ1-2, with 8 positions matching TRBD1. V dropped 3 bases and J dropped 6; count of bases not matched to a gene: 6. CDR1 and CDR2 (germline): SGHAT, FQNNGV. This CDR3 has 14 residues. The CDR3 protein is CASSFTRTGNGYTF. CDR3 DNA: TGTGCCAGCAGCTTCACTCGGACAGGGAATGGCTACACCTTC.

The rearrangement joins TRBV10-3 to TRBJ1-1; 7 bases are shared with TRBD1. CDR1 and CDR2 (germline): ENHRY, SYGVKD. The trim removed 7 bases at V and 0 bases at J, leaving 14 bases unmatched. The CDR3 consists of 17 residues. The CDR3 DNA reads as TGTGCCATCACGCGACTAGCGGGACAGAACATGAACACTGAAGCTTTCTTT. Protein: CAITRLAGQNMNTEAFF.

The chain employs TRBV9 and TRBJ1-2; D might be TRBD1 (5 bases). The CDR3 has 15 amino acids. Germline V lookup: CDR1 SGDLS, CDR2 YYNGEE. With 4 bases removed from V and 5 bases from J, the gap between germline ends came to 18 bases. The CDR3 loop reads CASSPTSAGSYGYTF. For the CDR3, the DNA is TGTGCCAGCAGCCCCACCTCTGCAGGGTCGTATGGCTACACCTTC.

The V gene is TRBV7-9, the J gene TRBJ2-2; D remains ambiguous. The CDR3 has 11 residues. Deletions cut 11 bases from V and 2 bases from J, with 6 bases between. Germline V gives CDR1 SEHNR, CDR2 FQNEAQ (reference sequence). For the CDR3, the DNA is TGTGCCTGCACTAACACCGGGGAGCTGTTTTTT. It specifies CACTNTGELFF.

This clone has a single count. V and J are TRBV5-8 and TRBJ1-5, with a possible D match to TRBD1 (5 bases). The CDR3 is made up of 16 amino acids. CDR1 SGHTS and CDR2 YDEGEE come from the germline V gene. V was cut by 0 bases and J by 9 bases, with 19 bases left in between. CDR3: CASSLARQGGRTPQHF. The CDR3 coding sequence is TGTGCCAGCAGCTTGGCTCGGCAGGGTGGGAGGACGCCCCAGCATTTT.

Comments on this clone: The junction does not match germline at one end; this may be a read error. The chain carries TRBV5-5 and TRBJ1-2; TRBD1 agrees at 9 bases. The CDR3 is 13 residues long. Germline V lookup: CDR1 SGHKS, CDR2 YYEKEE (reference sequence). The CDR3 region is CASSLTGTGNQAF. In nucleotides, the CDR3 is TGTGCCAGCAGCTTAACCGGGACAGGGAACCAGGCCTTC.

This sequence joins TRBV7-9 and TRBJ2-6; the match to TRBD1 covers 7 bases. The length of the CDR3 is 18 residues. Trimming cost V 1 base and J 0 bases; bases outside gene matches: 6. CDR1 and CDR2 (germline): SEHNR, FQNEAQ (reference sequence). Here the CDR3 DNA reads TGTGCCAGCAGCTTAGGGGGGACAGTTAGCTCTGGGGCCAACGTCCTGACTTTC. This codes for CASSLGGTVSSGANVLTF.

In DNA form, the CDR3 reads TGTGCCAGCTCCGCAAGGGTTTCGGGAGCGGCGGATACGCAGTATTTT. This translates into CASSARVSGAADTQYF. This sequence joins TRBV18 and TRBJ2-3; a weak D match, TRBD2 (6 bases). From germline, CDR1 is KGHSH and CDR2 LQKENI. Trimming stripped 6 bases from V and 6 bases from J, with 22 bases between. This CDR3 contains 16 residues.

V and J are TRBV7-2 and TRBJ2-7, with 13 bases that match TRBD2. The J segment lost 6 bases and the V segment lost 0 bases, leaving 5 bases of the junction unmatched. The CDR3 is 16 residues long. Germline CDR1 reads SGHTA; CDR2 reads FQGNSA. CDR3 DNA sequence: TGTGCCAGCAGCTTAGCTACTAGCGGGAGGGCCGTCGAGCAGTACTTC. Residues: CASSLATSGRAVEQYF. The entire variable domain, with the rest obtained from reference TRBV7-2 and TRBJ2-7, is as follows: GAGVSQSPSNKVTEKGKDVELRCDPISGHTALYWYRQSLGQGLEFLIYFQGNSAPDKSGLPSDRFSAERTGGSVSTLTIQRTQQEDSAVYLCASSLATSGRAVEQYFGPGTRLTVT.

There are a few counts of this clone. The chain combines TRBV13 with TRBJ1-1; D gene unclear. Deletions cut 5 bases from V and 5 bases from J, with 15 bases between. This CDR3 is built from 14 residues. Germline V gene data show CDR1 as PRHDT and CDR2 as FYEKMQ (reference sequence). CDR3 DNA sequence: TGTGCCAGCAGCACCATAAGGGAGAAAACTGAAGCTTTCTTT. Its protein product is CASSTIREKTEAFF.

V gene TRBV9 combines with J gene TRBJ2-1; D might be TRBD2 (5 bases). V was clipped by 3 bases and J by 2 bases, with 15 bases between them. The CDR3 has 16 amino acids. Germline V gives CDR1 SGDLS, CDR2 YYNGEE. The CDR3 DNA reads TGTGCCAGCAGCGCCTGGACTCCTTCAACCTACAATGAGCAGTTCTTC. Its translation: CASSAWTPSTYNEQFF.

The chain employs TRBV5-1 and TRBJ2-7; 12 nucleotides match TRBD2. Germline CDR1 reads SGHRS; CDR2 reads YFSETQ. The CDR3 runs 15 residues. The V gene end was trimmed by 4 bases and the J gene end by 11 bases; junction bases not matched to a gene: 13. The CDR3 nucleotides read TGCGCCAGCAGCCCTGGGACTAGCGGGCGGGTTTGGGAGTACTTC. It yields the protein CASSPGTSGRVWEYF.

DNA for the CDR3: TGTGCCAGCAGCGACACGGGCGGGAACACAGATACGCAGTATTTT. This sequence encodes CASSDTGGNTDTQYF. V and J are TRBV9 and TRBJ2-3, with D perhaps matching TRBD2 (6 bases). This CDR3 spans 15 amino acids. V was clipped by 3 bases and J by 2 bases, with 13 bases between them. Germline CDR1 reads SGDLS; CDR2 reads YYNGEE.

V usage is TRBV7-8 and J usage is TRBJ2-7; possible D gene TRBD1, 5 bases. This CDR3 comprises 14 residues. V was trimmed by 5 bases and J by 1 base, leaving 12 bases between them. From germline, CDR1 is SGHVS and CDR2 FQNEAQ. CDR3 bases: TGTGCCAGCAGCCCGACCGACAGTTCCTACGAGCAGTACTTC. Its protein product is CASSPTDSSYEQYF.

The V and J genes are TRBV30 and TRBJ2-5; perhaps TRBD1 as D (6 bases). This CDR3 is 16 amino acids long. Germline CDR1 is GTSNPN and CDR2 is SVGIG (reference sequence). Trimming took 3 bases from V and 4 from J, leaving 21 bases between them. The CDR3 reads CAWRETAGTLLETQYF. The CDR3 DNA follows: TGTGCCTGGAGAGAGACTGCCGGGACACTTCTAGAGACCCAGTACTTC.

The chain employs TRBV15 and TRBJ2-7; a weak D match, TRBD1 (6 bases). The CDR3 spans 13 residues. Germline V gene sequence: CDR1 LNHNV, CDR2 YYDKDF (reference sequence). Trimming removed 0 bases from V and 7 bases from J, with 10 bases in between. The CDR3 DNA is TGTGCCACCAGCAGAGATCAGGGGTTTGAGCAGTACTTC. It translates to CATSRDQGFEQYF. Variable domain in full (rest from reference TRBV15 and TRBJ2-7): DAMVIQNPRYQVTQFGKPVTLSCSQTLNHNVMYWYQQKSSQAPKLLFHYYDKDFNNEADTPDNFQSRRPNTSFCFLDIRSPGLGDTAMYLCATSRDQGFEQYFGPGTRLTVT.